The 10 T cell receptor beta chains below were found in one sample sequenced in a study of T cell clonality in common variable immunodeficiency. Repertoires were generated with immunoSEQ multiplex PCR, while TCRdb's copy carries only in-frame clones and drops some. The sample yields tens of thousands of clones, without any singletons. Sequencing input: peripheral blood mononuclear cells. The receptors here all came from a person between 18 and 75 years old in good health.

By share of the sample, this clone is medium-sized. The missing CDR3 end, 3 residues past where the read stops, is filled in from the germline J gene. V usage is TRBV30 and J usage is TRBJ2-5, with D perhaps TRBD1 (6 bases). This CDR3 has 13 residues. Trimming stripped 5 bases from V and 2 bases from J, with 12 bases between. CDR1 GTSNPN and CDR2 SVGIG come from the germline V gene (reference sequence). CDR3 bases read: TGTGCCTGGGAACAGGGTCTGCAAGAGACC. Translated, it gives CAWEQGLQET. In full, the CDR3 reads CAWEQGLQETQYF.

Comments on this clone: The sequence runs out 3 residues before the end of the CDR3; the remainder is reconstructed from the germline J gene. The rearrangement links TRBV7-8 to TRBJ1-5; tentatively, D is TRBD1 (6 bases). The CDR3 totals 14 residues. Germline V CDR1 and CDR2: SGHVS, FQNEAQ. Trimming took 5 bases from V and 2 from J, leaving 10 bases between them. Here the CDR3 reads CASSNSGGNQPQHF. CDR3 DNA, as far as it was read: TGTGCCAGCAGCAACTCAGGGGGCAATCAGCCC.

Remarks on this clone: The sequence runs out 3 residues before the end of the CDR3; the remainder is reconstructed from the germline J gene. J is TRBJ1-5 and V is TRBV7-2; D ambiguous. The germline V and J ends were trimmed by 3 bases and 2 bases, with 8 bases remaining between them. The CDR3 is made up of 14 amino acids. From germline, CDR1 is SGHTA and CDR2 FQGNSA. This chain's CDR3 is CASSLPTGNQPQHF. The part of the CDR3 DNA that was read is TGTGCCAGCAGCTTGCCAACTGGCAATCAGCCC.

At least ten counts were recorded for this clone. The missing CDR3 end, 3 residues past where the read stops, is filled in from the germline J gene. The chain couples TRBV5-4 to TRBJ2-1, with a weak D call TRBD2 (6 bases). The germline V and J ends were trimmed by 5 bases and 9 bases, with 12 bases remaining between them. The CDR3 sequence is 12 residues long. CDR1 SGHNT and CDR2 YYREEE come from the germline V gene (reference sequence). The chain's CDR3 is CASRLGGIEQFF. The covered CDR3 bases are TGTGCCAGCAGACTTGGGGGGATTGAG.

The table lists this clone with many counts. The CDR3 end falls 3 residues outside the read, so it is completed with the germline J gene. The chain links TRBV7-2 to TRBJ2-3, with D possibly matching TRBD2 (6 bases). This CDR3 spans 12 amino acids. Germline V gene sequence: CDR1 SGHTA, CDR2 FQGNSA. V was shortened by 5 bases and J by 4 bases, with 7 bases between the two germline ends. The part of the CDR3 DNA that was read is TGTGCCAGCAGCGGGGACTCAGATACG. Its translation is CASSGDSDT. The CDR3 reads in full as CASSGDSDTQYF.

Of note for this clone: The missing CDR3 end, 3 residues past where the read stops, is filled in from the germline J gene. The chain couples TRBV7-8 to TRBJ1-1; TRBD1 matches 7 bases. Germline loops: CDR1 SGHVS, CDR2 FQNEAQ. This CDR3 is built from 13 residues. CDR3 protein: CASSSFPGQEAFF. The sequenced part of the CDR3 DNA is TGTGCCAGCAGCTCCTTTCCGGGACAGGAA.

This clone was recorded many times. The read terminates 3 residues before the CDR3 end, so the remaining end is supplied by the germline J gene. The rearrangement joins TRBV6-1 to TRBJ2-3, with 8 bases matching TRBD2. Per the germline V gene, CDR1 is MNHNS and CDR2 is SASEGT. The CDR3 contains 15 residues. The trim removed 3 bases at V and 7 bases at J, leaving 9 bases unmatched. CDR3 DNA, as far as it was read: TGTGCCAGCAGTGACCCCCGGGGGGGGGCGAATACG. Protein: CASSDPRGGANT. The whole CDR3 protein is CASSDPRGGANTQYF.

This clone was counted ten times or more. The read gets to within 3 residues of the CDR3 end, and the germline J gene fills in the rest. The V and J genes are TRBV5-6 and TRBJ2-1; D might be TRBD2 (5 bases). This CDR3 has 13 residues. Trimming removed 4 bases at V and 3 bases at J, with 8 bases between. CDR1 is SGHDT and CDR2 is YYEEEE in the germline V gene. CDR3 in amino acids: CASSPTNYNEQFF. CDR3 bases read: TGTGCCAGCAGCCCGACTAACTACAATGAG.

This clone occurred many times. The sequence runs out 3 residues before the end of the CDR3; the remainder is reconstructed from the germline J gene. The chain has TRBV20-1 and TRBJ2-5, with 8 bases fitting TRBD1. The CDR3 runs to 17 residues. The V segment lost 0 bases and the J segment 1 base; nucleotides outside the gene matches: 10. Germline CDR1 reads DFQATT; CDR2 reads SNEGSKA (reference sequence). The covered CDR3 bases are TGCAGTGCTAGAGATCCCGCAGGACAGGGAGTCCAAGAGACC. It codes for CSARDPAGQGVQET. The whole CDR3 is CSARDPAGQGVQETQYF.

This clone was seen at least ten times. The sequenced CDR3 bases are TGCAGCGTGGGGGGAACCAACTACGAG. Its translation is CSVGGTNYE. The full CDR3 protein is CSVGGTNYEQYF. The genes are TRBV29-1 and TRBJ2-7, with TRBD2 as a possible D gene (6 bases). The read terminates 3 residues before the CDR3 end, so the remaining end is supplied by the germline J gene. Germline V gene data show CDR1 as SQVTM and CDR2 as ANQGSEA. CDR3 length equals 12 residues. With 6 bases removed from V and 3 bases from J, the gap between germline ends came to 12 bases.